The rows below give T cell receptor beta chains drawn from one sample of a study of graft-versus-host responses after intestinal transplantation. Data came from immunoSEQ multiplex PCR; TCRdb stores just in-frame clones and leaves some out. The sample has 80,000 to 90,000 clones; under 90% are singletons. Their cognate antigens are unknown. Source: unstimulated CD4+ T cells sorted from spleen or lymph node cells, taken before intestinal transplant. Source of these receptors: a human donor who received an intestinal transplant. Both conserved end residues are part of each CDR3. D genes are given only for firm matches. Clone size is not always given. Where it is, it says once, few, many or a class for expanded clones.

.	TRBV7-6	TRBJ1-3	.	TGTGCCAGCAGCCCAGGGGTCAGCTCTGGAAACACCATATATTTT	CASSPGVSSGNTIYF
.	TRBV6-6	TRBJ2-7	.	TGTGCCAGCAGTTACTCCCCAGCGGCCAGCTCCTACGAGCAGTACTTC	CASSYSPAASSYEQYF
.	TRBV20-1	TRBJ1-3	.	TGCAGTGCCCTCTCTGGAAACACCATATATTTT	CSALSGNTIYF
.	TRBV4-2	TRBJ2-3	TRBD2	TGTGCCAGCAGCCAAGACGGGGGGACCACAGATACGCAGTATTTT	CASSQDGGTTDTQYF
.	TRBV5-1	TRBJ2-1	.	TGCGCCAGCAGCTTGGCTCAGGGATGGATACATGGCCAGTTCTTC	CASSLAQGWIHGQFF
.	TRBV10-2	TRBJ2-1	.	TGCGCCAGCAGTAGGCTAGCCCTCAATGAGCAGTTCTTC	CASSRLALNEQFF
.	TRBV2	TRBJ1-6	.	TGTGCCAGCAACGGCAGGGAGGAGTCACCCCTCCACTTT	CASNGREESPLHF
once	TRBV7-3	TRBJ2-2	TRBD2	TGTGCCAGCAGCTTATGGGCTAGCGGGTTAAACACCGGGGAGCTGTTTTTT	CASSLWASGLNTGELFF
.	TRBV7-3	TRBJ2-7	.	TGTGCCAGCAGCTTAACCCCCGCGGGGGCGGGCGAGCAGTACTTC	CASSLTPAGAGEQYF
.	TRBV27	TRBJ2-2	TRBD2	TGTGCCAGCAGTAACGAGCGGGGGGGCGGGAACACCGGGGAGCTGTTTTTT	CASSNERGGGNTGELFF
.	TRBV2	TRBJ2-1	TRBD2	TGTGCCAGCAGTGAAGTCCGTAGCGGGGGGAACAATGAGCAGTTCTTC	CASSEVRSGGNNEQFF
.	TRBV19	TRBJ2-5	.	TGTGCCAGTAGTAAGCCGTACCAAGAGACCCAGTACTTC	CASSKPYQETQYF
.	TRBV7-9	TRBJ1-1	.	TGTGCCAGCAGCTCGGTGGACACTGAAGCTTTCTTT	CASSSVDTEAFF
.	TRBV6-6	TRBJ1-5	.	TGTGCCAGCAAAGAGAGCAATCAGCCCCAGCATTTT	CASKESNQPQHF
.	TRBV2	TRBJ1-3	.	TGTGCCAGCAGTGAAGCGCTTACGATGGGGCGGCCTCCATACTCTGGAAACACCATATATTTT	CASSEALTMGRPPYSGNTIYF
once	TRBV2	TRBJ2-5	.	TGTGCCAGCGGGGGGGGCGGGGTCGGGGAGACCCAGTACTTC	CASGGGGVGETQYF
.	TRBV6-1	TRBJ2-7	.	TGTGCCAGCAGGATCCCTTCGGGTAACGAGCAGTACTTC	CASRIPSGNEQYF
.	TRBV7-3	TRBJ2-5	TRBD1	TGTGCCAGCAGCCCCCAGACAGGGCAAGAGACCCAGTACTTC	CASSPQTGQETQYF
.	TRBV6-1	TRBJ1-6	TRBD1	TGTGCCAGCAAAGGAGGACAGGGAAATTCACCCCTCCACTTT	CASKGGQGNSPLHF
.	TRBV7-7	TRBJ1-3	.	TGTGCTAGCAGCCCCGGGGGAAACACCATATATTTT	CASSPGGNTIYF
once	TRBV6-6	TRBJ1-6	.	TGTGCCAGCAGTGGACAAAATAATTCACCCCTCCACTTT	CASSGQNNSPLHF
.	TRBV10-1	TRBJ2-3	TRBD2	TGCGCCAGCAGTGACGCGGGGGGAACAGATACGCAGTATTTT	CASSDAGGTDTQYF
.	TRBV7-2	TRBJ1-4	.	TGTGCCAGCAGCTTAGGGGGACTAAGGGGGGAAGGACTGTTTTTT	CASSLGGLRGEGLFF
.	TRBV10-3	TRBJ1-4	TRBD1	TGTGCCATCAGAGGGGACAGGGATGGTGAAAAACTGTTTTTT	CAIRGDRDGEKLFF
.	TRBV29-1	TRBJ1-3	TRBD1	TGCAGCGTTCCCCGACAGGGTAGAGGTAACACCATATATTTT	CSVPRQGRGNTIYF
.	TRBV6-1	TRBJ1-3	.	TGTGCCAGCAGTGGCACAGGACGGCCCCAAAGGGACACCATATATTTT	CASSGTGRPQRDTIYF
few	TRBV4-1	TRBJ2-7	TRBD1	TGCGCCAGCAGCCAAAGGACAGGGGGCTACGAGCAGTACTTC	CASSQRTGGYEQYF
.	TRBV7-9	TRBJ2-1	TRBD1	TGTGCCAGCCTACGGGACAGGGGGACCGACTCCTACAATGAGCAGTTCTTC	CASLRDRGTDSYNEQFF
.	TRBV7-9	TRBJ2-3	TRBD1	TGTGCCAGCAGCCCGGGGACAGCTTTCACAGATACGCAGTATTTT	CASSPGTAFTDTQYF
.	TRBV29-1	TRBJ1-2	TRBD1	TGCAGCGTTATAGGCAGGGGGCTGTTTGGCTACACCTTC	CSVIGRGLFGYTF
.	TRBV19	TRBJ1-5	TRBD1	TGTGCCAGTACCCCAATCGACAGGGGGAGGTATCAGCCCCAGCATTTT	CASTPIDRGRYQPQHF
.	TRBV18	TRBJ2-7	TRBD1	TGTGCCAGCTCAATACAGGGGGACGGTCGCGAGCAGTACTTC	CASSIQGDGREQYF
.	TRBV5-4	TRBJ2-5	TRBD1	TGTGCCAGCAGCTTGACAGGGGCCGGTGGGGAGACCCAGTACTTC	CASSLTGAGGETQYF
.	TRBV6-6	TRBJ1-5	TRBD1	TGTGCCAGCAGTTACGGGACAGGGGGCAATCAGCCCCAGCATTTT	CASSYGTGGNQPQHF
.	TRBV7-9	TRBJ2-1	TRBD2	TGTGCCAGCAGCTTTAGGGGGGGACTAGGAATCAATGAGCAGTTCTTC	CASSFRGGLGINEQFF
.	TRBV27	TRBJ2-4	.	TGTGCCAGCAGTTTTCCCGGGGTGGGAAACATTCAGTACTTC	CASSFPGVGNIQYF
.	TRBV7-9	TRBJ1-4	TRBD1	TGTGCCAGCAGCTCGAGACAGGGGAATGAAAAACTGTTTTTT	CASSSRQGNEKLFF
.	TRBV6-1	TRBJ2-1	.	TGTGCCAGCAGTGAAGCCCTAATTGGTGAGCAGTTCTTC	CASSEALIGEQFF
.	TRBV10-3	TRBJ2-5	.	TGTGCCATCAGCCCGGGTTCCCAAGAGACCCAGTACTTC	CAISPGSQETQYF
.	TRBV5-1	TRBJ1-6	TRBD1	TGCGCCAGCAGCTTGGAGCCGGACAGGAGCTCCTATAATTCACCCCTCCACTTT	CASSLEPDRSSYNSPLHF
.	TRBV11-2	TRBJ1-2	TRBD1	TGTGCCAGCAGCTGGACAGGGGGCTATGGCTACACCTTC	CASSWTGGYGYTF
.	TRBV14	TRBJ1-4	.	TGTGCCAGCAGCCTCCCTGGGGCCTTGGGTGAAAAACTGTTTTTT	CASSLPGALGEKLFF
.	TRBV12-5	TRBJ1-1	.	TGTGCTAGTGGTTCCCGACTTACGGGGAGCACTGAAGCTTTCTTT	CASGSRLTGSTEAFF
.	TRBV11-2	TRBJ1-1	.	TGTGCCAGCAGTAACCGATTCGGTGAAGCTTTCTTT	CASSNRFGEAFF
.	TRBV5-4	TRBJ2-1	TRBD2	TGTGCCAGCGCGCTGCGGGGGCGGAGCGGGGGACCCCTAGCTAGAGATGAGCAGTTCTTC	CASALRGRSGGPLARDEQFF
.	TRBV19	TRBJ2-5	.	TGTGCCAGTAGTCCTCAGGGTCAAGAGACCCAGTACTTC	CASSPQGQETQYF
.	TRBV9	TRBJ1-2	.	TGTGCCAGCAGCGTCGCCCCGGTGGGGGGGTATGGCTACACCTTC	CASSVAPVGGYGYTF
.	TRBV5-6	TRBJ1-3	TRBD1	TGTGCCAGCAGCCGTAACAGGGGCTCTCGTGGAAACACCATATATTTT	CASSRNRGSRGNTIYF
once	TRBV11-2	TRBJ2-2	TRBD2	TGTGCCAGCAGCTTAGTAGCGGGGGTGGGGGAGCTGTTTTTT	CASSLVAGVGELFF
few	TRBV2	TRBJ2-2	.	TGTGCCAGCAGCCCCGTTCTCGGCGGGGAGCTGTTTTTT	CASSPVLGGELFF